The 30 T cell receptor beta chains presented below share a single source sample, sequenced in a study of shared clonotypes between healthy human individuals. Assay used: immunoSEQ multiplex PCR; TCRdb lists only in-frame clones, some missing. The sample includes around 2,000,000 clones, 85% to 95% of them seen just once. Sequencing was done on a sample of naive CD4+ T cells sorted from blood. Subset defined: CD45RA+ positively selected. All receptors derive from a man aged 18 to 30 in good health.

This chain links TRBV4-3 with TRBJ2-3; 8 positions agree with TRBD2. V lost 1 base to trimming and J lost 5 bases; unmatched junction nucleotides: 5. The CDR3 is 15 residues long. CDR1 and CDR2 (germline): LGHNA, YSLEER. The CDR3 sequence: CASSQAQRELDTQYF. CDR3 coding DNA: TGCGCCAGCAGCCAAGCCCAGCGGGAGTTAGATACGCAGTATTTT.

This chain uses TRBV6-5 with TRBJ2-7; 11 bases fit TRBD1. The CDR3 runs 15 residues. CDR1 is MNHEY and CDR2 is SVGAGI in the germline V gene. The J segment lost 7 bases and the V segment lost 8 bases, leaving 13 bases of the junction unmatched. In DNA form, the CDR3 reads TGTGCCAGCTGCCGTTCCGGGACAGGGGGTCGAGAGCAGTACTTC. This encodes CASCRSGTGGREQYF.

V gene TRBV28 combines with J gene TRBJ1-1; D not certain. Germline V CDR1 and CDR2: MDHEN, SYDVKM. V was cut by 3 bases and J by 1 base, with 9 bases left in between. This CDR3 is built from 14 residues. For the CDR3, the DNA is TGTGCCAGCAGTTTCCCCTCCGGGAACACTGAAGCTTTCTTT. Its protein is CASSFPSGNTEAFF.

This clone has ten or more counts. The CDR3 here is CASSQLPRVLATDTQYF. The CDR3 bases are TGCGCCAGCAGCCAACTCCCGAGGGTCCTAGCCACAGATACGCAGTATTTT. J is TRBJ2-3 and V is TRBV4-1; tentative D call: TRBD2 (5 bases). V lost 2 bases and J 2 bases, leaving 17 bases between the germline ends. Germline V gene lookup returns CDR1 MGHRA and CDR2 YSYEKL. This CDR3 has 17 residues.

The rearrangement uses TRBV29-1 and TRBJ2-2; 8 positions agree with TRBD1. The CDR3 has 14 amino acids. After removal of 5 bases from V and 0 bases from J, the junction contained 2 bases not matched to a gene. CDR1 and CDR2 from the germline V gene are SQVTM and ANQGSEA. The CDR3 reads CSVRTGTNTGELFF. CDR3 nucleotide sequence: TGCAGCGTTCGGACAGGGACGAACACCGGGGAGCTGTTTTTT.

V is TRBV9 and J is TRBJ2-2; TRBD1 matches at 8 bases. Germline CDR1 and CDR2: SGDLS and YYNGEE. V lost 1 base, J lost 1 base, and 3 bases stayed unmatched. The CDR3 contains 16 residues. The DNA for the CDR3 is TGTGCCAGCAGCGTACCCGGGACAGGGAACACCGGGGAGCTGTTTTTT. It specifies CASSVPGTGNTGELFF. Using reference TRBV9 and TRBJ2-2 for the parts outside the CDR3, the full variable domain is DSGVTQTPKHLITATGQRVTLRCSPRSGDLSVYWYQQSLDQGLQFLIQYYNGEERAKGNILERFSAQQFPDLHSELNLSSLELGDSALYFCASSVPGTGNTGELFFGEGSRLTVL.

V usage is TRBV4-2 and J usage is TRBJ1-1, with D uncertain. CDR3 size: 15 residues. Germline values: CDR1 LGHNA, CDR2 YNFKEQ. V was trimmed by 0 bases and J by 2 bases, leaving 10 bases between them. The CDR3 bases are TGTGCCAGCAGCCAAGATTTACGGGGAAACACTGAAGCTTTCTTT. It yields the protein CASSQDLRGNTEAFF.

This clone was detected only once. The chain joins TRBV5-1 to TRBJ2-5, with D perhaps matching TRBD2 (6 bases). V lost 7 bases and J lost 0, with 19 bases in between. The CDR3 totals 16 residues. Germline values: CDR1 SGHRS, CDR2 YFSETQ. This CDR3 reads CASDPGVASYQETQYF. The DNA for the CDR3 is TGCGCCAGCGACCCGGGGGTGGCCAGTTACCAAGAGACCCAGTACTTC.

This sequence joins TRBV2 and TRBJ1-4; no firm D call. Germline V lookup: CDR1 SNHLY, CDR2 FYNNEI. V lost 5 bases, J lost 2 bases, and 12 bases lay in between. This CDR3 is built from 15 residues. The CDR3 coding sequence is TGTGCCAGCAGTAGGGCCGGGTCTACTAATGAAAAACTGTTTTTT. This encodes CASSRAGSTNEKLFF.

The J gene is TRBJ1-1, the V gene TRBV7-2; D gene uncertain. V lost 8 bases and J 4 bases, leaving 14 bases between the germline ends. Germline V gives CDR1 SGHTA, CDR2 FQGNSA. The CDR3 sequence is 13 residues long. CDR3 bases: TGTGCCAGCGTAGGCAGGTCGCTCACTGAAGCTTTCTTT. Translation gives CASVGRSLTEAFF.

The V gene is TRBV10-3, the J gene TRBJ2-3, with 10 bases aligning to TRBD2. Per germline, CDR1 ENHRY and CDR2 SYGVKD. With 0 bases clipped from V and 5 bases from J, the junction kept 8 bases outside the gene matches. CDR3 size: 17 residues. This CDR3 reads CAISESQSGGAVDTQYF. In DNA form, the CDR3 reads TGTGCCATCAGTGAGTCGCAAAGCGGGGGGGCGGTAGATACGCAGTATTTT.

This clone appeared a single time. The genes are TRBV18 and TRBJ2-1, with D maybe TRBD2 (5 bases). Germline V gene sequence: CDR1 KGHSH, CDR2 LQKENI. V lost 6 bases and J 1 base, leaving 19 bases between the germline ends. This CDR3 is 17 amino acids long. The CDR3, as DNA: TGTGCCAGCTCGCCCGGGAAGGCCCCGCTTTCCTACAATGAGCAGTTCTTC. Protein: CASSPGKAPLSYNEQFF. Full variable domain (outside the CDR3, taken from reference TRBV18 and TRBJ2-1): NAGVMQNPRHLVRRRGQEARLRCSPMKGHSHVYWYRQLPEEGLKFMVYLQKENIIDESGMPKERFSAEFPKEGPSILRIQQVVRGDSAAYFCASSPGKAPLSYNEQFFGPGTRLTVL.

The J gene is TRBJ2-2, the V gene TRBV10-3, with TRBD1 as a possible D gene (5 bases). Trimming left V 2 bases short and J 5 bases short, with 15 bases between. Germline CDR1 and CDR2: ENHRY and SYGVKD. The CDR3 consists of 16 residues. The chain's CDR3 is CAISEPTGAGTGELFF. CDR3 DNA: TGTGCCATCAGTGAGCCCACTGGGGCAGGGACCGGGGAGCTGTTTTTT.

The genes are TRBV18 and TRBJ1-1; the match to TRBD1 covers 7 bases. The CDR3 totals 16 residues. The junction had 8 bases not matched to a gene; V was cut back by 0 bases and J by 4 bases. CDR1 and CDR2 (germline): KGHSH, LQKENI. CDR3 amino acids: CASSPPFDRVGTEAFF. The CDR3 nucleotides are TGTGCCAGCTCACCACCCTTCGACAGGGTGGGCACTGAAGCTTTCTTT.

The chain couples TRBV7-9 to TRBJ1-6; D remains unclear. Germline V gene data show CDR1 as SEHNR and CDR2 as FQNEAQ (reference sequence). The CDR3 is 19 residues long. V was shortened by 1 base and J by 0 bases, with 16 bases between the two germline ends. Here the CDR3 reads CASSLGGSLLSSYNSPLHF. The CDR3 DNA reads TGTGCCAGCAGCTTAGGTGGCTCATTACTTAGCTCCTATAATTCACCCCTCCACTTT.

For this clone: One end of the junction fails to match germline, which may point to a read error. J is TRBJ2-6 and V is TRBV7-7; D may be TRBD1 (7 bases). This CDR3 region has 14 residues. Germline CDR1 reads SSHAT; CDR2 reads FNYEAQ (reference sequence). The CDR3 protein is CASRYGQDSGVLTF. The CDR3 coding sequence is TGTGCTAGCAGATACGGACAGGATAGCGGCGTCCTGACTTTC.

Here the CDR3 reads CAWSGTGGGELFF. DNA for the CDR3: TGTGCCTGGAGTGGCACAGGGGGAGGGGAGCTGTTTTTT. V gene TRBV30 combines with J gene TRBJ2-2; 8 bases match TRBD1. The CDR3 contains 13 residues. The V gene's germline CDR1 is GTSNPN and CDR2 SVGIG (reference sequence). V lost 1 base, J lost 8 bases, and 3 bases stayed unmatched.

In the case of this clone: The same CDR3 can be traced to other DNA sequences in this sample. The chain carries TRBV29-1 and TRBJ2-7; maybe TRBD1 (5 bases). V lost 1 base and J 2 bases, leaving 9 bases between the germline ends. The CDR3 is 13 amino acids. CDR1 is SQVTM, CDR2 ANQGSEA, per germline. CDR3 DNA sequence: TGCAGCGTTGAAGGTCAGGGAACCTACGAGCAGTACTTC. As protein: CSVEGQGTYEQYF.

The chain has TRBV5-4 and TRBJ1-6; 8 bases line up with TRBD1. CDR3 size: 17 residues. With V trimmed by 4 bases and J by 5 bases, 11 bases remained unmatched. The germline CDR1 and CDR2 sequences are SGHNT and YYREEE (reference sequence). In DNA form, the CDR3 reads TGTGCCAGCAGCCCGGGAGGGGGACAGGCTAATAATTCACCCCTCCACTTT. Encoded protein: CASSPGGGQANNSPLHF.

The chain employs TRBV6-1 and TRBJ2-7, with a possible D match to TRBD1 (6 bases). Trimming removed 2 bases from V and 2 bases from J, with 13 bases in between. CDR1 and CDR2 (germline): MNHNS, SASEGT. The CDR3 runs 15 residues. The CDR3 loop reads CASSESGTPPYEQYF. DNA of the CDR3: TGTGCCAGCAGTGAATCTGGGACACCCCCCTACGAGCAGTACTTC.

The chain has TRBV4-3 and TRBJ2-7; TRBD2 aligns across 13 bases. CDR1 is LGHNA, CDR2 YSLEER, per germline. The CDR3 totals 22 residues. Germline trimming cut 0 bases from V and 7 bases from J; bases unmatched to any gene: 24. The DNA for the CDR3 is TGCGCCAGCAGCCAAGACCCAATTAGGGGGGAGATAACTAGCGGGAGGGCGTTTGAGCAGTACTTC. Translating it yields CASSQDPIRGEITSGRAFEQYF.

The chain has TRBV28 and TRBJ1-5; D is undetermined. The CDR3 runs 11 residues. V shed 5 bases and J shed 10 bases, with 9 bases lying between them. The germline CDR1 and CDR2 sequences are MDHEN and SYDVKM. CDR3 sequence reads: CASSLKSPQHF. CDR3 DNA sequence: TGTGCCAGCAGTCTCAAATCCCCCCAGCATTTT.

The gene calls are TRBV7-2 and TRBJ1-2, with 9 bases matching TRBD1. The CDR3 totals 14 residues. V lost 5 bases, J lost 6 bases, and 7 bases stayed unmatched. In germline, CDR1 is SGHTA, CDR2 FQGNSA. The CDR3 reads CASSAYRGLDGYTF. CDR3 DNA: TGTGCCAGCAGCGCGTACAGGGGGCTAGATGGCTACACCTTC.

J is TRBJ2-2 and V is TRBV6-5; possible D gene TRBD1, 7 bases. The germline CDR1 and CDR2 sequences are MNHEY and SVGAGI. The V and J ends lost 6 bases and 7 bases respectively, with 18 bases between them. CDR3 length equals 15 residues. Written as DNA, the CDR3 is TGTGCCAGCAGACGCGGGACCCCAGGGGGCGGGGAGCTGTTTTTT. As protein: CASRRGTPGGGELFF.

About this clone itself: This sequence may be a read error, since a much larger clone differs from it by one base. V is TRBV15 and J is TRBJ2-3; D uncertain. Trimming removed 2 bases from V and 3 bases from J, with 9 bases in between. In germline, CDR1 is LNHNV, CDR2 YYDKDF (reference sequence). The CDR3 covers 14 residues. The CDR3: CATSRQMVTDTQYF. The CDR3 DNA reads TGTGCCACCAGCAGACAGATGGTTACAGATACGCAGTATTTT.

This chain connects TRBV10-3 to TRBJ1-1; 9 bases line up with TRBD1. The CDR3 is made up of 16 amino acids. Unmatched junction bases numbered 6, after V lost 0 bases and J lost 4 bases. Germline CDR1 is ENHRY and CDR2 is SYGVKD. CDR3 sequence reads: CAISESTGTGLTEAFF. The CDR3 DNA follows: TGTGCCATCAGTGAGTCTACCGGGACAGGGCTCACTGAAGCTTTCTTT.

The chain is built from TRBV7-9 and TRBJ1-6; 11 bases fit TRBD1. V gave up 4 bases and J gave up 7 bases; unmatched junction bases: 3. Germline assignment: CDR1 SEHNR and CDR2 FQNEAQ (reference sequence). The CDR3 is 15 amino acids. The CDR3 is CASSSGTGGNSPLHF. The CDR3 DNA is TGTGCCAGCAGCTCCGGGACAGGGGGAAATTCACCCCTCCACTTT.

The rearrangement uses TRBV10-1 and TRBJ2-7; D perhaps matches TRBD1 (5 bases). The CDR3 runs 11 residues. CDR1 WNHNN and CDR2 SYGVQD come from the germline V gene (reference sequence). V was cut by 3 bases and J by 11 bases, with 11 bases left in between. The CDR3 protein is CASSDSRVEYF. In DNA, the CDR3 is TGCGCCAGCAGTGACTCCAGGGTGGAGTACTTC.

The chain has TRBV29-1 and TRBJ1-5; perhaps TRBD1 as D (5 bases). The CDR3 extends over 13 amino acids. In germline, CDR1 is SQVTM, CDR2 ANQGSEA. V was trimmed by 4 bases and J by 4 bases, leaving 11 bases between them. CDR3 nucleotide sequence: TGCAGCGTTGGCCAGGGTATGAATCAGCCCCAGCATTTT. Its translation: CSVGQGMNQPQHF. Full variable domain (rest looked up from reference TRBV29-1 and TRBJ1-5): SAVISQKPSRDICQRGTSLTIQCQVDSQVTMMFWYRQQPGQSLTLIATANQGSEATYESGFVIDKFPISRPNLTFSTLTVSNMSPEDSSIYLCSVGQGMNQPQHFGDGTRLSIL.

The chain uses TRBV6-4 and TRBJ2-3; D uncertain. V was pared by 4 bases and J by 9 bases, with 17 bases between. CDR3 length: 14 residues. Germline V gene lookup returns CDR1 MRHNA and CDR2 SNTAGT. CDR3 nucleotide sequence: TGTGCCAGCAGTGCCATATACCGTGGTGAGACGCAGTATTTT. This gives the protein CASSAIYRGETQYF.